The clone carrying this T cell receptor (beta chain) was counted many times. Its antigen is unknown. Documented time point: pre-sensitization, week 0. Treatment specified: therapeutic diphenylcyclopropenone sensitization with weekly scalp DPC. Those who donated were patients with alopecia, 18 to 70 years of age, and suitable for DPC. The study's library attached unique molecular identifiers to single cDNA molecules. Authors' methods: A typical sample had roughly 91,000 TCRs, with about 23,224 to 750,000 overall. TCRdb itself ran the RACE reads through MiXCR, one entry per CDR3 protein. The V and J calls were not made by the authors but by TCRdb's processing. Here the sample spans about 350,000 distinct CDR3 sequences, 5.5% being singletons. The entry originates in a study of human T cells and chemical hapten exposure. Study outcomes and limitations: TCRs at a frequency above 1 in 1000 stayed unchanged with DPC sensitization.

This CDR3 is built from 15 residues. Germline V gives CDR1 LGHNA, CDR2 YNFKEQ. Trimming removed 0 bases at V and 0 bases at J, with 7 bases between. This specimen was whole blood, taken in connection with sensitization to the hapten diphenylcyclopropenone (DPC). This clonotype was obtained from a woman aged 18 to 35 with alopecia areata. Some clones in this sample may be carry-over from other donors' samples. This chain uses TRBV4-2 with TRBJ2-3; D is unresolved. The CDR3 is CASSQDIDSTDTQYF. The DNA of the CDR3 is TGTGCCAGCAGCCAAGACATAGATAGCACAGATACGCAGTATTTT.